The entry that follows covers one T cell receptor beta chain sequence. This entry belongs to a study of blood T cell repertoires in COVID-19. Study-wide background: The United States, Italy and Spain supplied acute and convalescent COVID-19 samples.

As handled by the study authors: Nucleated cell number was recorded as an estimate derived from reference gene primer amplification. This table comes from immunoSEQ multiplex PCR, and its TCRdb copy is limited to in-frame clones, with some not included. V and J calls and clone size follow that table, whereas D and trimming were derived from the DNA. The data contain 120,000 to 150,000 clones, roughly 84% of them singletons. Participants were aged roughly 18 to 90 years, lived in over 20 US areas, and enrolled virtually. The CDR3 sequence is 18 residues long. Germline CDR1 and CDR2: LGHDT and YNNKEL (reference sequence). The V end lost 5 bases, the J end lost 8 bases, and 30 bases lay between the germline ends.

This chain connects TRBV3-1 (or the pseudogene TRBV3-2) to TRBJ1-2, with TRBD1 as a possible D gene (5 bases). This TCR was sampled from a man between 40 and 49 years old with acute COVID-19. The source material was PBMCs or T cells enriched from blood (not recorded which). The CDR3 loop reads CASSRRLDRTAGSVGYTF. In nucleotides, the CDR3 is TGTGCCAGCAGCAGACGACTAGATCGAACCGCAGGGTCGGTCGGCTACACCTTC.